A single sample gave rise to the 3 T cell receptor beta chains below, sequenced in a study of cytomegalovirus exposure and HLA in healthy donors. Using immunoSEQ multiplex PCR, the repertoire was profiled, and TCRdb retains in-frame clones only, with some absent. The data show 200,000 to 250,000 clones, about nine tenths seen once. The specimen was PBMCs. The receptors were gathered from a young woman in good health and CMV-seropositive.

The chain has TRBV5-6 and TRBJ2-6; D gene ambiguous. V gave up 2 bases and J gave up 4 bases, with 4 bases separating them. This CDR3 contains 13 residues. In germline, CDR1 is SGHDT, CDR2 YYEEEE. In DNA, the CDR3 is TGTGCCAGCAGCTTCTCCGGGGCCAACGTCCTGACTTTC. Translating it yields CASSFSGANVLTF.

Only one count was recorded for this clone. This sequence joins TRBV27 and TRBJ2-2; maybe TRBD1 (7 bases). Germline lookup yields CDR1 MNHEY and CDR2 SMNVEV (reference sequence). The length of the CDR3 is 18 residues. V lost 0 bases to trimming and J lost 3 bases, with 17 bases between them. As DNA, the CDR3 is TGTGCCAGCAGTTTATCACTCAACAGGGGAGGTTACACCGGGGAGCTGTTTTTT. This codes for CASSLSLNRGGYTGELFF.

The chain recombines TRBV6-5 with TRBJ1-2; D ambiguous. The CDR3 totals 15 residues. Germline V gene sequence: CDR1 MNHEY, CDR2 SVGAGI. Trimming took 0 bases from V and 2 from J, leaving 10 bases between them. The CDR3 is CASSYSMSLNYGYTF. CDR3 DNA: TGTGCCAGCAGTTACTCGATGAGCTTAAACTATGGCTACACCTTC.